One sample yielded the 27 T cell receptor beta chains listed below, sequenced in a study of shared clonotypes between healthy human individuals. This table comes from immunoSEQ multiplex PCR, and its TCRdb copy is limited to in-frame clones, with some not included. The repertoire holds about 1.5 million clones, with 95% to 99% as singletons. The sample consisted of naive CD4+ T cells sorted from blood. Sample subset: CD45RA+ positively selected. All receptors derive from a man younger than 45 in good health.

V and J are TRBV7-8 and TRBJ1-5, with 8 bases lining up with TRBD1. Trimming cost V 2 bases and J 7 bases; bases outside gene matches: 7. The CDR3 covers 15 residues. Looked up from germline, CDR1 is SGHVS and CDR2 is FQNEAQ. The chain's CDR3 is CASSLSPDRVQPQHF. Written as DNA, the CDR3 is TGTGCCAGCAGCTTATCCCCGGACAGGGTCCAGCCCCAGCATTTT.

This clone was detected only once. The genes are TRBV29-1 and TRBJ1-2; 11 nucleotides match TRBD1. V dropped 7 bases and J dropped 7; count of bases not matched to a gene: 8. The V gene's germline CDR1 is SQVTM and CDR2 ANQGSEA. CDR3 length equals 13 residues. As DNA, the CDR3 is TGCAGCGAACAGGGACAGGGGGTGGTTGGCTACACCTTC. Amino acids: CSEQGQGVVGYTF. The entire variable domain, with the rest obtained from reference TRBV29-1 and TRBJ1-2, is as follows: SAVISQKPSRDICQRGTSLTIQCQVDSQVTMMFWYRQQPGQSLTLIATANQGSEATYESGFVIDKFPISRPNLTFSTLTVSNMSPEDSSIYLCSEQGQGVVGYTFGSGTRLTVV.

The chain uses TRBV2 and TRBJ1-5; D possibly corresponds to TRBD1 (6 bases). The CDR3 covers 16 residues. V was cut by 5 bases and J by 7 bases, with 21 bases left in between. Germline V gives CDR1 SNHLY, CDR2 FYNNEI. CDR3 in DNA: TGTGCCAGCAGTCTACGGACTGACAGGTTAAACCAGCCCCAGCATTTT. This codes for CASSLRTDRLNQPQHF.

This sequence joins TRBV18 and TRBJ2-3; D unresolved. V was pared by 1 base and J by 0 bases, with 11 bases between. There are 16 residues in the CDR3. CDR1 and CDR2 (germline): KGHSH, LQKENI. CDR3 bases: TGTGCCAGCTCACCACTGAGTGCTCAGAGCACAGATACGCAGTATTTT. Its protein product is CASSPLSAQSTDTQYF.

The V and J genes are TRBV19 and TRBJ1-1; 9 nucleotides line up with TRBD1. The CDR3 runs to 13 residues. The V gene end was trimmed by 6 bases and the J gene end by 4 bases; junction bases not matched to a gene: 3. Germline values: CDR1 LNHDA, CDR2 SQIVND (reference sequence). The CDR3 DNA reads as TGTGCCAGTAGCCAACAGGGGGCCACTGAAGCTTTCTTT. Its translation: CASSQQGATEAFF.

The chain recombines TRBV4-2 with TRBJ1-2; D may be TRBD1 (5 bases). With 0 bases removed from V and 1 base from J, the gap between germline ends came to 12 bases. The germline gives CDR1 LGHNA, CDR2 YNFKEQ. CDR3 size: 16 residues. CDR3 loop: CASSQDPGGINYGYTF. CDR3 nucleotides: TGTGCCAGCAGCCAAGATCCCGGGGGAATTAACTATGGCTACACCTTC.

The CDR3 sequence: CASSLSSGRINEQFF. The DNA of the CDR3 is TGTGCCAGCTCTTTATCTAGCGGGAGAATCAATGAGCAGTTCTTC. J is TRBJ2-1 and V is TRBV18; TRBD2 matches 10 bases. This CDR3 is built from 15 residues. CDR1 and CDR2 (germline): KGHSH, LQKENI. After removal of 6 bases from V and 6 bases from J, the junction contained 8 bases not matched to a gene.

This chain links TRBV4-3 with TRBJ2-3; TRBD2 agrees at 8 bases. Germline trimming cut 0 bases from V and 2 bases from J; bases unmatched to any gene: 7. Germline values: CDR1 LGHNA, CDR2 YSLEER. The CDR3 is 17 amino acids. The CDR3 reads CASSQEGFGLATDTQYF. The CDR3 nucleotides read TGCGCCAGCAGCCAAGAGGGGTTCGGACTAGCCACAGATACGCAGTATTTT.

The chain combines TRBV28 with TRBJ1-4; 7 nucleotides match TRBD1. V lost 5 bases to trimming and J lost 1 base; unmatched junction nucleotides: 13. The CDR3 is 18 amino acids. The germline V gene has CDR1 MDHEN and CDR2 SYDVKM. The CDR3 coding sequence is TGTGCCAGCAGTCCGACAGGGCAGGGAAGAGGAACTAATGAAAAACTGTTTTTT. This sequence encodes CASSPTGQGRGTNEKLFF.

CDR3 coding DNA: TGTGCCAGCACCTCAGGGGGCCGTTATCAGCCCCAGCATTTT. It is translated as CASTSGGRYQPQHF. This chain uses TRBV28 with TRBJ1-5, with TRBD1 identical over 8 bases. The V and J ends lost 7 bases and 5 bases, in that order; junction bases with no gene match: 7. The length of the CDR3 is 14 residues. From germline, CDR1 is MDHEN and CDR2 SYDVKM.

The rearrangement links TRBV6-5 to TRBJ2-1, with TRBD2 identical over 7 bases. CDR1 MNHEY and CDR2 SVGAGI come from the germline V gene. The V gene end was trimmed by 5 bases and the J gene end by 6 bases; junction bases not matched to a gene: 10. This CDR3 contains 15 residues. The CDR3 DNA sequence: TGTGCCAGCAGTCCGAGCGGGATCCTTGTCAATGAGCAGTTCTTC. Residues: CASSPSGILVNEQFF.

In DNA, the CDR3 is TGTGCCTGGAGTGTACGGGCAGGGGGGGACACTGAAGCTTTCTTT. Translated, it gives CAWSVRAGGDTEAFF. The chain uses TRBV30 and TRBJ1-1, with 7 bases fitting TRBD1. CDR3 size: 15 residues. J lost 3 bases, V lost 0 bases, and 7 bases had no gene match. CDR1 and CDR2 (germline): GTSNPN, SVGIG (reference sequence).

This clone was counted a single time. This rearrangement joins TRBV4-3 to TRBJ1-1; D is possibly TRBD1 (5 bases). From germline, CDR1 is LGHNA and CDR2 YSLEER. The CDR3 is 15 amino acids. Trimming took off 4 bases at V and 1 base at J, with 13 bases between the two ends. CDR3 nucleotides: TGCGCCAGCAGCCCCAGGGCGGGGGGGAACACTGAAGCTTTCTTT. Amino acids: CASSPRAGGNTEAFF.

The CDR3 nucleotides are TGTGCCAGCTCACCACGGGAGCAGCAAGAGACCCAGTACTTC. This sequence encodes CASSPREQQETQYF. The rearrangement links TRBV18 to TRBJ2-5; possibly TRBD2 for D (5 bases). The CDR3 has 14 residues. Germline CDR1 is KGHSH and CDR2 is LQKENI. V dropped 1 base and J dropped 2 bases, with 8 bases sitting between them.

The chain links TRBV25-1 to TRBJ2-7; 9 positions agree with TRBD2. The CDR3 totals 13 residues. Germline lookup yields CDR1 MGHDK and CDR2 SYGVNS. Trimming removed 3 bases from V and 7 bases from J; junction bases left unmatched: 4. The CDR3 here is CASSDLLAGEQYF. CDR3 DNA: TGTGCCAGCAGTGATCTCCTAGCGGGGGAGCAGTACTTC.

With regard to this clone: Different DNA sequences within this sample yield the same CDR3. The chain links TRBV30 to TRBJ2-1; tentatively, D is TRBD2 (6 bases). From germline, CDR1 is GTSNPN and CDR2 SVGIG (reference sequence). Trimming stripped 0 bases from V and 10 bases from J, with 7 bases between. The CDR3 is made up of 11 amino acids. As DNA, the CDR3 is TGTGCCTGGAGTGTACTAGCAGAGCAGTTCTTC. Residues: CAWSVLAEQFF.

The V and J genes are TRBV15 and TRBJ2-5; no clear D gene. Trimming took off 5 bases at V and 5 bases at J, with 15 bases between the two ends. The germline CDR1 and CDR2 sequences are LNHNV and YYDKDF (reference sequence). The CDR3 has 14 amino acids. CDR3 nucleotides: TGTGCCACCAGCCCGACCCCCCGAAGCGAGACCCAGTACTTC. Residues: CATSPTPRSETQYF.

CDR3 bases: TGTGCCAGCAGCGCCACAGGGGCAGATACGCAGTATTTT. Protein product: CASSATGADTQYF. This chain joins TRBV5-4 and TRBJ2-3, with 7 bases matching TRBD1. Germline V gene data show CDR1 as SGHNT and CDR2 as YYREEE (reference sequence). The CDR3 extends over 13 amino acids. V shed 4 bases, J shed 4 bases, and the junction held 3 bases outside the gene matches.

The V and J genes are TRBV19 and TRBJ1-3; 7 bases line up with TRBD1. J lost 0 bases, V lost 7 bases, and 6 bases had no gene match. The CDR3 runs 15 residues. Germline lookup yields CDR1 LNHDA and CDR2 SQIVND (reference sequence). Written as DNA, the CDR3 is TGTGCCAGTACCTCTAGGGGGCTCTCTGGAAACACCATATATTTT. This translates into CASTSRGLSGNTIYF.

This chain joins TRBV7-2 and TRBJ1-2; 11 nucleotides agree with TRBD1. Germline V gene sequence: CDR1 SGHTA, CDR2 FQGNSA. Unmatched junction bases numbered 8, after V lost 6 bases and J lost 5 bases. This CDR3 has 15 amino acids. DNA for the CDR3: TGTGCCAGCAGTACCGGGACAGGGGGATTTTATGGCTACACCTTC. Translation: CASSTGTGGFYGYTF.

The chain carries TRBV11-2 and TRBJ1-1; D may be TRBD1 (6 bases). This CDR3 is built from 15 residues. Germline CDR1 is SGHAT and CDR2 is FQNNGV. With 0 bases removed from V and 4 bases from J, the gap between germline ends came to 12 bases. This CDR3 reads CASSLDHGGGTEAFF. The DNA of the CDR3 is TGTGCCAGCAGCTTAGATCATGGGGGCGGCACTGAAGCTTTCTTT.

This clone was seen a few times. CDR3 DNA: TGTGCCAGCAGCTTCCGGGAGATGACCGGGGAGCTGTTTTTT. Protein sequence: CASSFREMTGELFF. The chain carries TRBV7-2 and TRBJ2-2; a weak D match, TRBD2 (6 bases). The CDR3 totals 14 residues. Trimming removed 3 bases at V and 5 bases at J, with 10 bases between. Germline values: CDR1 SGHTA, CDR2 FQGNSA.

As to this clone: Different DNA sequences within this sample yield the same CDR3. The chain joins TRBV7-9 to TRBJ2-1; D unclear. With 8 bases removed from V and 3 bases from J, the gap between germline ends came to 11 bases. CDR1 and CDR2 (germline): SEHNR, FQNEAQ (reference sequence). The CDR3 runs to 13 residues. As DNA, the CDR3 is TGTGCCAGCTCCCTCACAGTCTACAATGAGCAGTTCTTC. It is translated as CASSLTVYNEQFF.

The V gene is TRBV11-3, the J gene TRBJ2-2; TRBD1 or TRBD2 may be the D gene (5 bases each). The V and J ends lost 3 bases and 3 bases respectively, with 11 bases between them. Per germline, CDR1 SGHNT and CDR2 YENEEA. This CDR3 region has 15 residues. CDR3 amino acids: CASSFWDGDTGELFF. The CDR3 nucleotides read TGTGCCAGCAGCTTTTGGGACGGAGACACCGGGGAGCTGTTTTTT.

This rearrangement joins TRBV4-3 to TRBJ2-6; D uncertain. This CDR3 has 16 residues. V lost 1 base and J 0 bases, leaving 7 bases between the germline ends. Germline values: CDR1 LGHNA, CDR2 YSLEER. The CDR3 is CASSQGWSSGANVLTF. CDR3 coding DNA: TGCGCCAGCAGCCAAGGGTGGTCCTCTGGGGCCAACGTCCTGACTTTC.

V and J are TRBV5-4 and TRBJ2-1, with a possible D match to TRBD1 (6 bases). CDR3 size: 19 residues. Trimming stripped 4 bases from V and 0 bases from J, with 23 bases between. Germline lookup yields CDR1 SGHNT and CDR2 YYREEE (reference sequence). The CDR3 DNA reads TGTGCCAGCAGCCGCGGAATTAGGCAGGGGCGAAACTCCTACAATGAGCAGTTCTTC. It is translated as CASSRGIRQGRNSYNEQFF.

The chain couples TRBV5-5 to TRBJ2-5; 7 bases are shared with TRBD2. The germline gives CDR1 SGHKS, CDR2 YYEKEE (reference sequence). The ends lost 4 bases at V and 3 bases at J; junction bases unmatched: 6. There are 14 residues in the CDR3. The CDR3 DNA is TGTGCCAGCAGCCGAACTAGCGCCGAAGAGACCCAGTACTTC. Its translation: CASSRTSAEETQYF. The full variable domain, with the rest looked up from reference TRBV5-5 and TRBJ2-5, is DAGVTQSPTHLIKTRGQQVTLRCSPISGHKSVSWYQQVLGQGPQFIFQYYEKEERGRGNFPDRFSARQFPNYSSELNVNALLLGDSALYLCASSRTSAEETQYFGPGTRLLVL.